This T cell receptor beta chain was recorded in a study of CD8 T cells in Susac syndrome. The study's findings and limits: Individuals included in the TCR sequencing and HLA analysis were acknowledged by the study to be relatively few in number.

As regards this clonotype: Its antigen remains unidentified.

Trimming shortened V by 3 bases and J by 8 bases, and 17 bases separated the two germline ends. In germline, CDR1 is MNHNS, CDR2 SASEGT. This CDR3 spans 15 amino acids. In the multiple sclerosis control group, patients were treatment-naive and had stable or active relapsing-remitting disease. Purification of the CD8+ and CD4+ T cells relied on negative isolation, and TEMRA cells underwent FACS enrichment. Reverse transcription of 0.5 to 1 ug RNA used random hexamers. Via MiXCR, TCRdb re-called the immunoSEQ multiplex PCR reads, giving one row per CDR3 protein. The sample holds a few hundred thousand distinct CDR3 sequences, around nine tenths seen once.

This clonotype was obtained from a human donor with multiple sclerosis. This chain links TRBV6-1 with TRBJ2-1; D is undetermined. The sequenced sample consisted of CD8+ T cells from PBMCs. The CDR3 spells CASSDARPTYYEQFF. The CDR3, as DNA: TGTGCCAGCAGTGATGCGCGGCCCACTTATTATGAGCAGTTCTTC.